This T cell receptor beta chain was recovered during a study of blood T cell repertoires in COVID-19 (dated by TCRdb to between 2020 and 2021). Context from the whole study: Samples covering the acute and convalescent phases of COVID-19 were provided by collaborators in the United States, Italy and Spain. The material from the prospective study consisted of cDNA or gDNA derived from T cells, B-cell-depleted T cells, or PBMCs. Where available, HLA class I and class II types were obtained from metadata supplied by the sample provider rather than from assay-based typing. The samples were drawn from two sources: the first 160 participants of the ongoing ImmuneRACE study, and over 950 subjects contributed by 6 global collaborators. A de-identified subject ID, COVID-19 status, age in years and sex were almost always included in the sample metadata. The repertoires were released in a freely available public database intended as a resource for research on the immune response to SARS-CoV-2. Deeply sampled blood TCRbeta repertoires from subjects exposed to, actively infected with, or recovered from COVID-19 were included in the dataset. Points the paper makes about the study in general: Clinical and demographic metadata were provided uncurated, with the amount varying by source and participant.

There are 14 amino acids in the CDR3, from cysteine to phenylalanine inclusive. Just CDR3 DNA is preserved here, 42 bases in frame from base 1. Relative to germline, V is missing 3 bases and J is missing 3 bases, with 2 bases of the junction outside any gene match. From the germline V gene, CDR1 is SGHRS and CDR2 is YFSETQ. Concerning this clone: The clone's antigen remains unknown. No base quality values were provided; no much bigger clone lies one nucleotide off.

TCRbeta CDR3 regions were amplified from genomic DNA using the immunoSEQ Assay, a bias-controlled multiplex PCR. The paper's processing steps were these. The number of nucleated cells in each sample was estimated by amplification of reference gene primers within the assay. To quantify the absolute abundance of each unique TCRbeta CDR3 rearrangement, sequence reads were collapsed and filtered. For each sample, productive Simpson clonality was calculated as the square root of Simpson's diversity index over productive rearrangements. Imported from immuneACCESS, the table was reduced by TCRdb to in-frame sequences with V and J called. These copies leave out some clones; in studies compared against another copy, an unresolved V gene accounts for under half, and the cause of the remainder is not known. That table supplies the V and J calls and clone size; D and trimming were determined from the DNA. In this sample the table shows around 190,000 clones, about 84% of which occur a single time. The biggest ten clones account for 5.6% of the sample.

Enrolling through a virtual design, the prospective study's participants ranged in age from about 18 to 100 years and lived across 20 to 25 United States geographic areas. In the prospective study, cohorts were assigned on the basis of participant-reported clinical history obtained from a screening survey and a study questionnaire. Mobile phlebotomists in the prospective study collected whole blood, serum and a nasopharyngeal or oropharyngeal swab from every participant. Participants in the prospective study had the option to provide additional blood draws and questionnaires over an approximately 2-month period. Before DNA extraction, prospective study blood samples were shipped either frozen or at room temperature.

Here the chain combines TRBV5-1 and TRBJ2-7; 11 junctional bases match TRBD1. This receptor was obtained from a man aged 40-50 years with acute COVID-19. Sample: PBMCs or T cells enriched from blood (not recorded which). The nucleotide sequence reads TGCGCCAGCAGCTGGACAGGGGGCGTCTACGAGCAGTACTTC. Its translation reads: CASSWTGGVYEQYF.